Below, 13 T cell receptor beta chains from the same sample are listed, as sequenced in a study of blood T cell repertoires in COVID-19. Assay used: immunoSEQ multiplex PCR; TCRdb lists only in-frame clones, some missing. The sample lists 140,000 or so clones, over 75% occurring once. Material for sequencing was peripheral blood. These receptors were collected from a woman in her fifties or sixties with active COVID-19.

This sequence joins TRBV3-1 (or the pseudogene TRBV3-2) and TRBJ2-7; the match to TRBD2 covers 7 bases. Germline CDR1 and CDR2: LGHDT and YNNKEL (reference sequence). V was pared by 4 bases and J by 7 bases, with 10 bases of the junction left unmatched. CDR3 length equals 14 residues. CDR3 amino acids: CASSPGTTSLEQYF. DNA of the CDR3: TGTGCCAGCAGCCCCGGGACTACATCCTTAGAGCAGTACTTC.

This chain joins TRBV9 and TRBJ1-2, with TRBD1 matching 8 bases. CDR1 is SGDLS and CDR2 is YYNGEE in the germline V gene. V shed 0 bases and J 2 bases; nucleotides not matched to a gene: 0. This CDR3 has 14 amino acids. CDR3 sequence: CASSVGQGNYGYTF. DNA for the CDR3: TGTGCCAGCAGCGTAGGACAGGGGAACTATGGCTACACCTTC.

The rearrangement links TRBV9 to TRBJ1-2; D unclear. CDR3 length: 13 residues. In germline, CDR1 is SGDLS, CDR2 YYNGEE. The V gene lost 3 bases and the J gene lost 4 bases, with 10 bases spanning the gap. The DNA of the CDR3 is TGTGCCAGCAGCGGCCGGGGTGTCTATGGCTACACCTTC. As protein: CASSGRGVYGYTF.

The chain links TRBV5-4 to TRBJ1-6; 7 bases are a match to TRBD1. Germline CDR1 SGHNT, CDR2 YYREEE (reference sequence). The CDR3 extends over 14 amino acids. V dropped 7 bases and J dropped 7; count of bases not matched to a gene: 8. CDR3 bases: TGTGCCAGCGCAGACAGGGTTGGGAATTCACCCCTCCACTTT. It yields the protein CASADRVGNSPLHF.

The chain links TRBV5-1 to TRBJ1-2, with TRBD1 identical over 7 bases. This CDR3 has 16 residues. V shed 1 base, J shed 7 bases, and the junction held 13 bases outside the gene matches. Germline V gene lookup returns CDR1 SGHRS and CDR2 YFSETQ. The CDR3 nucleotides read TGCGCCAGCAGCTTGAGGGGACAGCAAGGTCTGGGTGGCTACACCTTC. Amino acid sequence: CASSLRGQQGLGGYTF.

Written as DNA, the CDR3 is TGCAGCGTTGAACAGGGGGGAGTAAGGCTCAACACTGAAGCTTTCTTT. This encodes CSVEQGGVRLNTEAFF. The chain has TRBV29-1 and TRBJ1-1; the match to TRBD1 covers 7 bases. The CDR3 consists of 16 residues. J gave up 2 bases and V 2 bases, and 11 bases lay outside the gene matches. The V gene's germline CDR1 is SQVTM and CDR2 ANQGSEA.

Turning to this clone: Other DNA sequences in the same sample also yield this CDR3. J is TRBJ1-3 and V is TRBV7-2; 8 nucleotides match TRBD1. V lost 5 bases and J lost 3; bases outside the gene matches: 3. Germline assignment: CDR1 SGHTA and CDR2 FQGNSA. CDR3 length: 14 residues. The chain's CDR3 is CASSPGTGGNTIYF. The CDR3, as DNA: TGTGCCAGCAGCCCCGGGACAGGTGGAAACACCATATATTTT.

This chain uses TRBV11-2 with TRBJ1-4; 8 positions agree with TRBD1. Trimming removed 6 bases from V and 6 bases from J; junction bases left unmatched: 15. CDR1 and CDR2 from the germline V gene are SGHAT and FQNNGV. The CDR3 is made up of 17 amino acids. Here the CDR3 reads CASRRGTGRGSDEKLFF. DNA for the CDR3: TGTGCCAGCAGGCGAGGGACAGGCCGGGGGAGCGATGAAAAACTGTTTTTT.

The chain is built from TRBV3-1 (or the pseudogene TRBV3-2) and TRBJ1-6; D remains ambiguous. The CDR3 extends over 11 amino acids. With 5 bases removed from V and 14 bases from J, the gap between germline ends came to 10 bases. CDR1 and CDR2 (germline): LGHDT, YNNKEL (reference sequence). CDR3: CASSAALALHF. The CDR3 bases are TGTGCCAGCAGCGCCGCTCTAGCCCTCCACTTT.

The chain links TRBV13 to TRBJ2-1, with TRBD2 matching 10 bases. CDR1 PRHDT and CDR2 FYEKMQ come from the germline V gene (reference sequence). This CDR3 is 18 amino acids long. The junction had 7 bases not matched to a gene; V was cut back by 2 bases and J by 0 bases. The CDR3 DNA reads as TGTGCCAGCAGCTTAAGCGGGAGGGCCCCCGGCTCCTACAATGAGCAGTTCTTC. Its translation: CASSLSGRAPGSYNEQFF.

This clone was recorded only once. CDR3 region: CATSGQGGSTSTDTQYF. The CDR3 region has the DNA TGTGCCACCAGCGGACAGGGAGGATCGACTAGCACAGATACGCAGTATTTT. J is TRBJ2-3 and V is TRBV24-1; 8 bases align to TRBD1. This CDR3 has 17 amino acids. V was pared by 7 bases and J by 0 bases, with 11 bases of the junction left unmatched. Germline V gene sequence: CDR1 KGHDR, CDR2 SFDVKD.

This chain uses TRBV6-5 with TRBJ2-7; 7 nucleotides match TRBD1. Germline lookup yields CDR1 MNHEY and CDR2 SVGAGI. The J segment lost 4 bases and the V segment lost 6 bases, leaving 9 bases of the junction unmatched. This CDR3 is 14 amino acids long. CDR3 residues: CASRPRQGSYEQYF. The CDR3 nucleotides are TGTGCCAGCAGGCCACGACAGGGTTCGTACGAGCAGTACTTC.

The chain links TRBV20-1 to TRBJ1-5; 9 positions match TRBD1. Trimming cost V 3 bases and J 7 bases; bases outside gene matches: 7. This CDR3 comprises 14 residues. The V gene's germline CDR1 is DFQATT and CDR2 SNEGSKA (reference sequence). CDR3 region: CSASGTGMLQPQHF. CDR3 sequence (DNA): TGCAGTGCTAGTGGGACAGGGATGTTACAGCCCCAGCATTTT.